The 12 T cell receptor beta chains below all came from one sample that was sequenced in a study of blood T cell repertoires in COVID-19. Measured with immunoSEQ multiplex PCR; TCRdb has only the in-frame clones, and not every one. The profile shows around 100,000 clones, roughly 85% of them singletons. Specimen: peripheral blood. These receptors were taken from a man aged 50 to 59 with active COVID-19.

The J gene is TRBJ2-2, the V gene TRBV5-4; TRBD2 matches 13 bases. Losses at the gene ends were 4 bases for V and 3 bases for J; bases not matched to a gene: 3. The CDR3 is made up of 16 amino acids. Germline loops: CDR1 SGHNT, CDR2 YYREEE (reference sequence). CDR3 DNA: TGTGCCAGCAGCGTAGGGACTAGCGGGGACACCGGGGAGCTGTTTTTT. It specifies CASSVGTSGDTGELFF.

The chain carries TRBV30 and TRBJ1-6, with 9 bases fitting TRBD1. This CDR3 contains 16 residues. Trimming took 2 bases from V and 4 from J; bases not matched to a gene: 6. Germline assignment: CDR1 GTSNPN and CDR2 SVGIG (reference sequence). The CDR3 region is CAWSSTGTGYNSPLHF. The CDR3 nucleotides are TGTGCCTGGAGTAGTACCGGGACAGGGTATAATTCACCCCTCCACTTT.

The V and J genes are TRBV5-1 and TRBJ2-3; D is unclear. This CDR3 is 12 amino acids long. Trimming removed 4 bases at V and 4 bases at J, with 7 bases between. Germline CDR1 is SGHRS and CDR2 is YFSETQ. The CDR3 protein is CASSPPADTQYF. CDR3 nucleotide sequence: TGCGCCAGCAGCCCACCGGCAGATACGCAGTATTTT.

The rearrangement joins TRBV7-3 to TRBJ2-2; 10 positions agree with TRBD1. The length of the CDR3 is 15 residues. Germline V gene data show CDR1 as SGHTA and CDR2 as FQGTGA. With 7 bases clipped from V and 7 bases from J, the junction kept 9 bases outside the gene matches. The DNA of the CDR3 is TGTGCCAGCACCCTACGGACAGGGGGTAACGGGGAGCTGTTTTTT. It encodes CASTLRTGGNGELFF.

The rearrangement links TRBV2 to TRBJ2-7; perhaps TRBD2 as D (5 bases). V was shortened by 6 bases and J by 7 bases, with 19 bases between the two germline ends. This CDR3 region has 14 residues. Germline assignment: CDR1 SNHLY and CDR2 FYNNEI. CDR3 coding DNA: TGTGCCAGCAGGAGCTCCGATGCATGGAGGGAGCAGTACTTC. This codes for CASRSSDAWREQYF.

CDR3 nucleotide sequence: TGCGCCAGCAGCCAGGGACAGTATTATGAAGCTTTCTTT. Translation: CASSQGQYYEAFF. The rearrangement links TRBV5-1 to TRBJ1-1; 7 bases align to TRBD1. The ends lost 4 bases at V and 7 bases at J; junction bases unmatched: 7. Per germline, CDR1 SGHRS and CDR2 YFSETQ. The CDR3 is made up of 13 amino acids.

The chain is built from TRBV7-9 and TRBJ1-3; 9 bases map to TRBD1. The V gene's germline CDR1 is SEHNR and CDR2 FQNEAQ (reference sequence). The CDR3 runs 15 residues. J was trimmed by 4 bases and V by 4 bases; bases with no gene match: 5. The CDR3 DNA sequence: TGTGCCAGCAGCTCCAACAGGGGGCCCGGAAACACCATATATTTT. It yields the protein CASSSNRGPGNTIYF.

The rearrangement links TRBV4-1 to TRBJ1-2; tentative D call: TRBD1 (5 bases). Germline lookup yields CDR1 MGHRA and CDR2 YSYEKL. V dropped 0 bases and J dropped 2 bases, with 13 bases sitting between them. The CDR3 sequence is 16 residues long. Here the CDR3 reads CASSQETRQPNYGYTF. The CDR3 DNA follows: TGCGCCAGCAGCCAAGAGACGCGACAGCCGAACTATGGCTACACCTTC.

V usage is TRBV5-1 and J usage is TRBJ2-3; D is undetermined. Germline CDR1 is SGHRS and CDR2 is YFSETQ. V lost 1 base, J lost 7 bases, and 19 bases lay in between. The CDR3 is 16 residues long. Written as DNA, the CDR3 is TGCGCCAGCAGCTTGCACCCCGGGTCCATCTCATATACGCAGTATTTT. Translating gives CASSLHPGSISYTQYF.

The chain is built from TRBV15 and TRBJ1-5; the D gene is possibly TRBD1 (5 bases). The length of the CDR3 is 17 residues. The ends were cut back, 5 bases at V and 3 bases at J, with 20 bases in the middle. Germline CDR1 LNHNV, CDR2 YYDKDF (reference sequence). Written as DNA, the CDR3 is TGTGCCACCAGCCCCCTCCAGGGTATAAGGACCAATCAGCCCCAGCATTTT. As protein: CATSPLQGIRTNQPQHF.

The chain is built from TRBV19 and TRBJ1-1; D might be TRBD1 (5 bases). Trimming stripped 2 bases from V and 7 bases from J, with 20 bases between. Looked up from germline, CDR1 is LNHDA and CDR2 is SQIVND (reference sequence). The CDR3 length is 16 residues. This CDR3 is CASSISHRHGALEAFF. For the CDR3, the DNA is TGTGCCAGTAGTATATCCCACCGCCATGGGGCGCTTGAAGCTTTCTTT.

The genes are TRBV18 and TRBJ1-4, with D possibly TRBD1 on 5 matching bases. V was trimmed by 4 bases and J by 8 bases, leaving 23 bases between them. Germline V CDR1 and CDR2: KGHSH, LQKENI. The CDR3 spans 17 residues. The CDR3 reads CASSRVTAGTGGEKLFF. The CDR3 DNA is TGTGCCAGCTCACGGGTTACCGCCGGGACCGGAGGGGAAAAACTGTTTTTT.